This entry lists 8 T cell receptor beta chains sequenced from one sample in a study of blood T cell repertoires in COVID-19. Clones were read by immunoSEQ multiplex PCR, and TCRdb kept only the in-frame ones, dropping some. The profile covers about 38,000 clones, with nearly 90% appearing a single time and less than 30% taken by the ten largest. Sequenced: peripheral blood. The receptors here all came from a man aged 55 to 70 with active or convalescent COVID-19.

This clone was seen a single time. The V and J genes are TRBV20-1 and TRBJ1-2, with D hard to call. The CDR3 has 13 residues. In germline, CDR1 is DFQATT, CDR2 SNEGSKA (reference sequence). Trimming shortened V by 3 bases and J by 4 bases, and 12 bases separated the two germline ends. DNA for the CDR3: TGCAGTGCTAGTGGAGAGGTCGGCTATGGCTACACCTTC. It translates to CSASGEVGYGYTF.

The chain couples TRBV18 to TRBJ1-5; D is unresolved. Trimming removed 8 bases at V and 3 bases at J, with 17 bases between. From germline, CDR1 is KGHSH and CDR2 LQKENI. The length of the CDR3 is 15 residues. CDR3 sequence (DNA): TGTGCCAGCGCATCATTTTCGGGAAACAATCAGCCCCAGCATTTT. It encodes CASASFSGNNQPQHF.

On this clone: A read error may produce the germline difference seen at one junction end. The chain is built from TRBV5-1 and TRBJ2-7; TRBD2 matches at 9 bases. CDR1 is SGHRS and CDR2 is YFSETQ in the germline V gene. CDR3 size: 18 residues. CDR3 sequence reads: CASRFGREGRGALYEQYF. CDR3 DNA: TGCGCCAGCCGCTTTGGGCGGGAGGGCCGTGGGGCCCTATACGAGCAGTACTTC.

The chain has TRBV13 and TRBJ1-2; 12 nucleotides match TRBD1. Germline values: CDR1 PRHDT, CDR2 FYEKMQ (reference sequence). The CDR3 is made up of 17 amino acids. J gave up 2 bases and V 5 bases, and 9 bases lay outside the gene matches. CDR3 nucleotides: TGTGCCAGCAGCCCAGGGACAGGGGGCGCCCAGAACTATGGCTACACCTTC. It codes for CASSPGTGGAQNYGYTF.

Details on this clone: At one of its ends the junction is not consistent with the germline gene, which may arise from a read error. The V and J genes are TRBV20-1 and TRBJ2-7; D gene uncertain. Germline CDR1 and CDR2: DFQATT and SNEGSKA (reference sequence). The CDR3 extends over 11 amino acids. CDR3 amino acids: CSARDNYEQYF. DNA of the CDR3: TGCAGTGCCAGAGACAACTACGAGCAGTACTTC.

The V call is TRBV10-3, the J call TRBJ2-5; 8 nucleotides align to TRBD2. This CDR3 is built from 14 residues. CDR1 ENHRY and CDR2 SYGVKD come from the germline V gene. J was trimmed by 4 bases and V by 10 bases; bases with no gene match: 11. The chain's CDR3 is CATTSGPGGETQYF. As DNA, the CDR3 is TGTGCCACCACTAGCGGCCCCGGGGGAGAGACCCAGTACTTC.

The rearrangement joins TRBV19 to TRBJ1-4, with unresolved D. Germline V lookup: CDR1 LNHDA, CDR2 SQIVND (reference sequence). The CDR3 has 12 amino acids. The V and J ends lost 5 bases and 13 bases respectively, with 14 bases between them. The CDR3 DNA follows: TGTGCCAGTAGTTCGGGTTTGGGGAGACTGTTTTTT. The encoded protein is CASSSGLGRLFF.

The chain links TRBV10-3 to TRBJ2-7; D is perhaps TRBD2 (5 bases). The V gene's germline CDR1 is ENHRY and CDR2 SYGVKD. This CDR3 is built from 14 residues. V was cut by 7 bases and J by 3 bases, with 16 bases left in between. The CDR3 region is CAITPDSRLYEQYF. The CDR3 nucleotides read TGTGCCATCACCCCGGACTCCCGGCTCTACGAGCAGTACTTC.